These 18 T cell receptor beta chains share one sample of origin, sequenced in a study of T cells after yellow fever vaccination (dated by TCRdb to between 2019 and 2020). The treatment or condition label corresponds to: live attenuated yellow fever vaccine strain. Libraries came from 5' RACE. TCRdb lists the instrument as Illumina HiSeq 2500. TCRdb ran its own pipeline on the public reads, namely fastp trimming at Q25 and MiXCR clone calling, and kept in-frame beta chains. Identical CDR3 proteins give one entry, which carries the most common genes and DNA. The sample profile shows fewer than 150,000 distinct CDR3 sequences; 6.5% to 8.5% of them were found once. The ten most abundant clones make up 0.55% to 0.9% of the sample. The source was CD4+ T cells sorted from PBMCs, collected 5 days after the yellow fever booster vaccination. These receptors all come from a man aged 25 to 45 who received the YFV17D yellow fever vaccine.

This clonotype was seen at least ten times. The rearrangement links TRBV7-3 to TRBJ2-5; D possibly uses TRBD1 or TRBD2 (5 bases each). CDR3 length: 16 residues. In germline, CDR1 is SGHTA, CDR2 FQGTGA. V lost 0 bases and J lost 5, with 16 bases in between. The CDR3 coding sequence is TGTGCCAGCAGCTTAACCCCCGGTGGGGGTCGGGAGACCCAGTACTTC. Translating gives CASSLTPGGGRETQYF. The complete variable domain, with remaining parts taken from reference TRBV7-3 and TRBJ2-5, reads GAGVSQTPSNKVTEKGKYVELRCDPISGHTALYWYRQSLGQGPEFLIYFQGTGAADDSGLPNDRFFAVRPEGSVSTLKIQRTERGDSAVYLCASSLTPGGGRETQYFGPGTRLLVL.

This clonotype was counted a few times. The gene calls are TRBV5-6 and TRBJ2-7; D unclear. V lost 4 bases to trimming and J lost 3 bases, with 11 bases between them. From germline, CDR1 is SGHDT and CDR2 YYEEEE. CDR3 size: 13 residues. The CDR3 spells CASSPGPLYEQYF. In DNA form, the CDR3 reads TGTGCCAGCAGCCCCGGGCCCCTCTACGAGCAGTACTTC.

V is TRBV12-3 or TRBV12-4 and J is TRBJ2-2; 7 bases agree with TRBD1. The V gene end was trimmed by 5 bases and the J gene end by 3 bases; junction bases not matched to a gene: 6. The CDR3 is 15 residues long. The CDR3 DNA is TGTGCCAGCAGTCGAGACAGGGTAGACACCGGGGAGCTGTTTTTT. Its protein product is CASSRDRVDTGELFF.

In this sample, this clonotype turned up many times. The chain carries TRBV7-2 and TRBJ2-1; D gene ambiguous. In germline, CDR1 is SGHTA, CDR2 FQGNSA. This CDR3 is built from 16 residues. Trimming stripped 5 bases from V and 1 base from J, with 15 bases between. CDR3 in amino acids: CASSPGLASSYNEQFF. In DNA, the CDR3 is TGTGCCAGCAGCCCTGGGTTAGCAAGTTCCTACAATGAGCAGTTCTTC. The whole variable domain, filled in from reference TRBV7-2 and TRBJ2-1, reads GAGVSQSPSNKVTEKGKDVELRCDPISGHTALYWYRQSLGQGLEFLIYFQGNSAPDKSGLPSDRFSAERTGGSVSTLTIQRTQQEDSAVYLCASSPGLASSYNEQFFGPGTRLTVL.

This clonotype was found many times. The chain is built from TRBV18 and TRBJ1-1; D is uncertain. V was trimmed by 3 bases and J by 5 bases, leaving 13 bases between them. Germline V gene sequence: CDR1 KGHSH, CDR2 LQKENI. The CDR3 runs to 14 residues. CDR3 loop: CASSPGLISTEAFF. The CDR3 DNA follows: TGTGCCAGCTCACCGGGCCTTATAAGTACTGAAGCTTTCTTT. The whole variable domain, filled in from reference TRBV18 and TRBJ1-1, reads NAGVMQNPRHLVRRRGQEARLRCSPMKGHSHVYWYRQLPEEGLKFMVYLQKENIIDESGMPKERFSAEFPKEGPSILRIQQVVRGDSAAYFCASSPGLISTEAFFGQGTRLTVV.

This clonotype was counted ten times or more. The rearrangement uses TRBV10-1 and TRBJ2-2; TRBD2 agrees at 7 bases. Germline CDR1 WNHNN, CDR2 SYGVQD (reference sequence). The V and J ends lost 2 bases and 4 bases, in that order; junction bases with no gene match: 4. The CDR3 has 15 amino acids. The CDR3 nucleotides are TGCGCCAGCAGTGAGGCTAGCGGACGCACCGGGGAGCTGTTTTTT. This gives the protein CASSEASGRTGELFF.

This clonotype was counted many times. At one end the junction does not follow the germline gene, possibly because of a read error. The rearrangement uses TRBV5-1 and TRBJ2-2; 10 nucleotides match TRBD2. CDR1 and CDR2 (germline): SGHRS, YFSETQ. This CDR3 is 15 amino acids long. The CDR3 DNA is TGCGCCAGCAGCTTGACTAGCGGGAACTCCGGGGAGCTGTTTTTT. Its translation: CASSLTSGNSGELFF.

This clonotype occurred many times. J is TRBJ2-2 and V is TRBV20-1; possibly TRBD2 for D (5 bases). V lost 6 bases to trimming and J lost 1 base, with 15 bases between them. This CDR3 has 15 amino acids. The germline V gene encodes CDR1 DFQATT and CDR2 SNEGSKA (reference sequence). This chain's CDR3 is CSAARGGLNTGELFF. The CDR3 DNA is TGCAGTGCCGCTAGAGGAGGATTGAACACCGGGGAGCTGTTTTTT.

This clonotype was seen ten or more times. The V call is TRBV4-3, the J call TRBJ1-4; 8 bases line up with TRBD1. J was trimmed by 7 bases and V by 5 bases; bases with no gene match: 9. Looked up from germline, CDR1 is LGHNA and CDR2 is YSLEER. The CDR3 is 15 residues long. The chain's CDR3 is CASSSDRGIAEKLFF. CDR3 sequence (DNA): TGCGCCAGCAGCAGCGACAGGGGAATTGCTGAAAAACTGTTTTTT.

This clonotype was observed at least ten times. The rearrangement uses TRBV7-4 and TRBJ2-1; TRBD2 matches 10 bases. Germline CDR1 and CDR2: SGHVT and SQSDAQ. With V trimmed by 2 bases and J by 5 bases, 9 bases remained unmatched. The CDR3 contains 17 residues. This CDR3 reads CASSLRPSGSYHNEQFF. In DNA form, the CDR3 reads TGTGCCAGCAGCTTAAGGCCTAGCGGGAGTTATCACAATGAGCAGTTCTTC. The variable domain in full, completed from reference TRBV7-4 and TRBJ2-1, reads GAGVSQSPRYKVAKRGRDVALRCDSISGHVTLYWYRQTLGQGSEVLTYSQSDAQRDKSGRPSGRFSAERPERSVSTLKIQRTEQGDSAVYLCASSLRPSGSYHNEQFFGPGTRLTVL.

This clonotype was recorded many times. The V gene is TRBV7-2, the J gene TRBJ2-2; D uncertain. Germline assignment: CDR1 SGHTA and CDR2 FQGNSA. The CDR3 is 15 residues long. Trimming cost V 4 bases and J 0 bases, with 9 bases left between them. The DNA for the CDR3 is TGTGCCAGCAGCTCCTCGGGTGCGAACACCGGGGAGCTGTTTTTT. Amino acid sequence: CASSSSGANTGELFF.

This clonotype has at least ten counts. This chain connects TRBV19 to TRBJ2-2; D gene uncertain. This CDR3 spans 14 amino acids. In germline, CDR1 is LNHDA, CDR2 SQIVND (reference sequence). Trimming took 3 bases from V and 2 from J, leaving 7 bases between them. CDR3 sequence: CASSIGGNTGELFF. CDR3 DNA sequence: TGTGCCAGTAGTATCGGCGGTAACACCGGGGAGCTGTTTTTT. The whole variable domain, filled in from reference TRBV19 and TRBJ2-2, reads DGGITQSPKYLFRKEGQNVTLSCEQNLNHDAMYWYRQDPGQGLRLIYYSQIVNDFQKGDIAEGYSVSREKKESFPLTVTSAQKNPTAFYLCASSIGGNTGELFFGEGSRLTVL.

This clonotype was observed many times. The genes are TRBV20-1 and TRBJ2-4, with D tentatively TRBD1 or TRBD2 (5 bases each). The V end was cut by 3 bases, the J end by 4 bases, with 10 bases between. There are 13 residues in the CDR3. Germline V gene lookup returns CDR1 DFQATT and CDR2 SNEGSKA (reference sequence). Written as DNA, the CDR3 is TGCAGTGCTAGCCGGGACCAGAAAAACATTCAGTACTTC. Amino acid sequence: CSASRDQKNIQYF.

With regard to this clonotype: A much bigger clone sits one base away, suggesting this may be a read error. The chain links TRBV20-1 to TRBJ2-1; TRBD2 aligns across 13 bases. This CDR3 has 16 amino acids. V was clipped by 5 bases and J by 8 bases; unmatched bases: 12. Germline CDR1 DFQATT, CDR2 SNEGSKA (reference sequence). In nucleotides, the CDR3 is TGCAGTGCTGGGACTAGCGGGACCCTTTCGTCCTATGAGCAGTTCTTC. It encodes CSAGTSGTLSSYEQFF.

This clonotype came up many times. The CDR3 coding sequence is TGCAGCGTCAGGCAAGCAGGAGTGGAGACCCAGTACTTC. As protein: CSVRQAGVETQYF. The J gene is TRBJ2-5, the V gene TRBV29-1; D ambiguous. Germline-derived CDR1 and CDR2 are SQVTM and ANQGSEA. CDR3 length equals 13 residues. The germline V and J ends were trimmed by 6 bases and 5 bases, with 16 bases remaining between them. Full variable domain (rest looked up from reference TRBV29-1 and TRBJ2-5): SAVISQKPSRDICQRGTSLTIQCQVDSQVTMMFWYRQQPGQSLTLIATANQGSEATYESGFVIDKFPISRPNLTFSTLTVSNMSPEDSSIYLCSVRQAGVETQYFGPGTRLLVL.

This clonotype has a count of ten or more. The rearrangement joins TRBV3-1 to TRBJ2-1; D unclear. There are 18 residues in the CDR3. The germline gives CDR1 LGHDT, CDR2 YNNKEL (reference sequence). V lost 2 bases and J 0 bases, leaving 17 bases between the germline ends. The CDR3 protein is CASSQYYNRRSSYNEQFF. CDR3 DNA sequence: TGTGCCAGCAGCCAATACTATAACCGCCGGAGCTCCTACAATGAGCAGTTCTTC.

This clonotype was recorded at least ten times. The chain recombines TRBV7-3 with TRBJ1-5; 7 bases are shared with TRBD1. The CDR3 is 13 residues long. V lost 5 bases to trimming and J lost 5 bases; unmatched junction nucleotides: 3. In germline, CDR1 is SGHTA, CDR2 FQGTGA. In DNA, the CDR3 is TGTGCCAGCAGCAGGGACAGAGATCAGCCCCAGCATTTT. Its protein is CASSRDRDQPQHF.

Ten or more counts support this clonotype. The chain is built from TRBV7-9 and TRBJ2-5, with 10 bases fitting TRBD2. Germline V gene lookup returns CDR1 SEHNR and CDR2 FQNEAQ (reference sequence). V trimming: 1 base; J trimming: 5 bases; junction bases outside the gene matches: 7. The CDR3 covers 16 residues. The CDR3 region is CASSLGPSGRMETQYF. CDR3 sequence (DNA): TGTGCCAGCAGCTTAGGGCCTAGCGGGAGAATGGAGACCCAGTACTTC. The complete variable domain, with remaining parts taken from reference TRBV7-9 and TRBJ2-5, reads DTGVSQNPRHKITKRGQNVTFRCDPISEHNRLYWYRQTLGQGPEFLTYFQNEAQLEKSRLLSDRFSAERPKGSFSTLEIQRTEQGDSAMYLCASSLGPSGRMETQYFGPGTRLLVL.